The present TCR beta chain was sequenced within a study of blood T cell repertoires in COVID-19. After removal of 7 bases from V and 2 bases from J, the junction contained 8 bases not matched to a gene. In germline, CDR1 is LNHDA, CDR2 SQIVND (reference sequence). The CDR3 consists of 15 residues. The protocol was immunoSEQ multiplex PCR, while the TCRdb copy is restricted to in-frame clones and leaves out a portion. The sample carries 65,000 to 85,000 clones, 88% recorded once. The sequencing sample was made of peripheral blood. The V call is TRBV19, the J call TRBJ1-5; 7 positions match TRBD1. This TCR was sampled from a human donor in a cohort sampled during active COVID-19. The CDR3 DNA reads TGTGCCAGTACCCCGACAGGGTATGGCAATCAGCCCCAGCATTTT. Protein sequence: CASTPTGYGNQPQHF.